This entry lists 17 T cell receptor beta chains sequenced from one sample in a study of STAT5B mutations in CD4+ large granular lymphocyte leukemia. The repertoire was sequenced with immunoSEQ multiplex PCR; TCRdb's copy has only in-frame clones and lacks some. This sample has approximately 32,000 clones, with about 91% found just once. Sequencing was performed on CD4+ T cells from blood buffy coats. These TCRs come from a human donor in good health.

This clone came up a few times. The CDR3 spells CASSDSSWELFF. The CDR3 DNA reads TGCGCCAGCAGTGACTCGTCCTGGGAACTGTTTTTT. The rearrangement uses TRBV10-1 and TRBJ1-4; no firm D call. CDR1 and CDR2 from the germline V gene are WNHNN and SYGVQD (reference sequence). Between the trimmed V and J ends, which lost 3 bases and 12 bases, there was a span of 11 bases. This CDR3 spans 12 amino acids.

This rearrangement joins TRBV7-2 to TRBJ2-2; no reliable D call. The CDR3 spans 16 residues. CDR1 and CDR2 (germline): SGHTA, FQGNSA. Trimming left V 4 bases short and J 1 base short, with 13 bases between. The CDR3 region has the DNA TGTGCCAGCAGCTACGCACCTAAACAGAACACCGGGGAGCTGTTTTTT. Translation gives CASSYAPKQNTGELFF. Full variable domain (rest looked up from reference TRBV7-2 and TRBJ2-2): GAGVSQSPSNKVTEKGKDVELRCDPISGHTALYWYRQSLGQGLEFLIYFQGNSAPDKSGLPSDRFSAERTGGSVSTLTIQRTQQEDSAVYLCASSYAPKQNTGELFFGEGSRLTVL.

The chain links TRBV14 to TRBJ2-3; TRBD1 might be the D (6 bases). CDR3 length equals 14 residues. Trimming took 2 bases from V and 6 from J, leaving 12 bases between them. Germline V gene sequence: CDR1 SGHDN, CDR2 FVKESK. CDR3 DNA sequence: TGTGCCAGCAGCCAAAGACAGGTCCCGGATACGCAGTATTTT. Its protein product is CASSQRQVPDTQYF. The whole variable domain, filled in from reference TRBV14 and TRBJ2-3, reads EAGVTQFPSHSVIEKGQTVTLRCDPISGHDNLYWYRRVMGKEIKFLLHFVKESKQDESGMPNNRFLAERTGGTYSTLKVQPAELEDSGVYFCASSQRQVPDTQYFGPGTRLTVL.

The chain uses TRBV5-4 and TRBJ1-2; D perhaps matches TRBD1 (6 bases). Trimming stripped 5 bases from V and 5 bases from J, with 10 bases between. Looked up from germline, CDR1 is SGHNT and CDR2 is YYREEE (reference sequence). This CDR3 contains 12 residues. The CDR3 bases are TGTGCCAGCAGTTTCGACAGGTATGGCTACACCTTC. The encoded protein is CASSFDRYGYTF.

The rearrangement links TRBV5-1 to TRBJ1-1, with D hard to call. CDR3 size: 13 residues. Germline V lookup: CDR1 SGHRS, CDR2 YFSETQ. V lost 3 bases and J 5 bases, leaving 11 bases between the germline ends. The CDR3 DNA reads TGCGCCAGCAGCTCCGAGCCCTGGACTGAAGCTTTCTTT. Translated: CASSSEPWTEAFF.

The chain is built from TRBV7-2 and TRBJ1-5; D might be TRBD1 (5 bases). The germline V gene encodes CDR1 SGHTA and CDR2 FQGNSA. Trimming removed 1 base at V and 3 bases at J, with 16 bases between. This CDR3 is 17 amino acids long. The chain's CDR3 is CASSLDIRGAINQPQHF. CDR3 bases: TGTGCCAGCAGCTTAGATATTAGAGGGGCTATCAATCAGCCCCAGCATTTT. Filled out from reference TRBV7-2 and TRBJ1-5, the complete variable domain reads GAGVSQSPSNKVTEKGKDVELRCDPISGHTALYWYRQSLGQGLEFLIYFQGNSAPDKSGLPSDRFSAERTGGSVSTLTIQRTQQEDSAVYLCASSLDIRGAINQPQHFGDGTRLSIL.

A single count supports this clone. V is TRBV7-2 and J is TRBJ2-7; D possibly corresponds to TRBD2 (5 bases). Per the germline V gene, CDR1 is SGHTA and CDR2 is FQGNSA. V was clipped by 1 base and J by 4 bases, with 11 bases between them. This CDR3 spans 14 amino acids. The CDR3 region is CASSLGGSRYEQYF. The CDR3 coding sequence is TGTGCCAGCAGCTTAGGTGGGAGTAGGTACGAGCAGTACTTC. The variable domain in full, completed from reference TRBV7-2 and TRBJ2-7, reads GAGVSQSPSNKVTEKGKDVELRCDPISGHTALYWYRQSLGQGLEFLIYFQGNSAPDKSGLPSDRFSAERTGGSVSTLTIQRTQQEDSAVYLCASSLGGSRYEQYFGPGTRLTVT.

This chain joins TRBV7-2 and TRBJ1-1, with a weak D call TRBD1 (6 bases). V was trimmed by 5 bases and J by 3 bases, leaving 19 bases between them. Per germline, CDR1 SGHTA and CDR2 FQGNSA. The CDR3 contains 16 residues. This chain's CDR3 is CASSPLGLKGDTEAFF. DNA of the CDR3: TGTGCCAGCAGCCCCTTAGGACTTAAGGGGGACACTGAAGCTTTCTTT.

The J gene is TRBJ2-5, the V gene TRBV9, with TRBD2 as a possible D gene (5 bases). V shed 0 bases and J shed 7 bases, with 10 bases lying between them. This CDR3 has 13 amino acids. From germline, CDR1 is SGDLS and CDR2 YYNGEE. CDR3 sequence: CASSVELVGTQYF. The CDR3 coding sequence is TGTGCCAGCAGCGTAGAACTAGTCGGGACCCAGTACTTC.

This clone showed up just a few times. This rearrangement joins TRBV30 to TRBJ1-1, with D uncertain. Germline V gives CDR1 GTSNPN, CDR2 SVGIG (reference sequence). Trimming removed 8 bases from V and 11 bases from J, with 9 bases in between. The CDR3 runs 8 residues. The CDR3 nucleotides read TGTGCCCTAATGGGGGCTTTCTTT. Protein sequence: CALMGAFF.

The V call is TRBV6-4, the J call TRBJ1-5; D remains unclear. Trimming cost V 6 bases and J 7 bases, with 10 bases left between them. Germline assignment: CDR1 MRHNA and CDR2 SNTAGT. The CDR3 spans 12 residues. The CDR3 reads CASRNGPQPQHF. The CDR3, as DNA: TGTGCCAGCAGAAACGGACCGCAGCCCCAGCATTTT.

The chain combines TRBV10-3 with TRBJ1-2; D unresolved. Germline values: CDR1 ENHRY, CDR2 SYGVKD. V shed 3 bases and J shed 5 bases, with 10 bases lying between them. The CDR3 runs 13 residues. CDR3 region: CAISEPKSYGYTF. The CDR3 DNA follows: TGTGCCATCAGTGAACCCAAATCTTATGGCTACACCTTC.

This CDR3 is CASSFAPTTDTQYF. The CDR3 bases are TGTGCCAGCAGCTTCGCACCGACCACAGATACGCAGTATTTT. The chain recombines TRBV7-2 with TRBJ2-3; D uncertain. Germline assignment: CDR1 SGHTA and CDR2 FQGNSA. The CDR3 runs 14 residues. Trimming shortened V by 3 bases and J by 2 bases, and 9 bases separated the two germline ends.

The chain carries TRBV5-1 and TRBJ1-2; TRBD1 matches 10 bases. This CDR3 is 14 amino acids long. V shed 0 bases, J shed 11 bases, and the junction held 7 bases outside the gene matches. CDR1 is SGHRS, CDR2 YFSETQ, per germline. For the CDR3, the DNA is TGCGCCAGCAGCTTGGGACAGGGGGCGCAAGAATACACCTTC. Its translation is CASSLGQGAQEYTF.

The chain carries TRBV5-8 and TRBJ2-1, with 11 positions matching TRBD1. The CDR3 runs to 15 residues. J lost 9 bases, V lost 4 bases, and 9 bases had no gene match. From germline, CDR1 is SGHTS and CDR2 YDEGEE. The CDR3 is CASSPGQGAGSEQFF. The CDR3 DNA is TGTGCCAGCAGCCCAGGACAGGGGGCCGGGAGTGAGCAGTTCTTC.

The chain recombines TRBV27 with TRBJ1-2; TRBD1 is a possible D gene (6 bases). The CDR3 covers 17 residues. Trimming stripped 5 bases from V and 3 bases from J, with 22 bases between. Germline CDR1 MNHEY, CDR2 SMNVEV (reference sequence). The CDR3 reads CASSTDTQGGFDYGYTF. CDR3 DNA: TGTGCCAGCAGTACAGACACACAGGGTGGGTTTGACTATGGCTACACCTTC.

This clone was observed a single time. The chain couples TRBV10-2 to TRBJ1-4, with D unclear. Trimming shortened V by 3 bases and J by 0 bases, and 5 bases separated the two germline ends. CDR3 size: 14 residues. Germline V gene lookup returns CDR1 WSHSY and CDR2 SAAADI. Here the CDR3 reads CASSERATNEKLFF. The CDR3, as DNA: TGCGCCAGCAGTGAACGGGCAACTAATGAAAAACTGTTTTTT.